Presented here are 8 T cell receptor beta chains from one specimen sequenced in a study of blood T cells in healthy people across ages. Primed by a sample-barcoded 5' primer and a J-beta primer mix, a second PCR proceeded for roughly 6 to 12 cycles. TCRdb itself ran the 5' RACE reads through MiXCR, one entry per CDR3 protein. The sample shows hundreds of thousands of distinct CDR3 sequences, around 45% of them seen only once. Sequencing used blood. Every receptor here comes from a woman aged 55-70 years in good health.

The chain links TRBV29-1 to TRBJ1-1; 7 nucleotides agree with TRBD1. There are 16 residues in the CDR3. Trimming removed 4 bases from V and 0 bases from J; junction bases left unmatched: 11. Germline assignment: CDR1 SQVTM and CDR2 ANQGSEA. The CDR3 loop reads CSVVGRTGALNTEAFF. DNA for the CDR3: TGCAGCGTTGTGGGGAGGACAGGAGCTTTGAACACTGAAGCTTTCTTT.

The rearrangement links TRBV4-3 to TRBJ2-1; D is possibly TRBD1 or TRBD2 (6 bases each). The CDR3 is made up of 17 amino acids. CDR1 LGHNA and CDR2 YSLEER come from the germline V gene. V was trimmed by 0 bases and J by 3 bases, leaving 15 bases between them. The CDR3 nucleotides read TGCGCCAGCAGCCAAGAATGGGGGGCGGGTGGCTACAATGAGCAGTTCTTC. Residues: CASSQEWGAGGYNEQFF.

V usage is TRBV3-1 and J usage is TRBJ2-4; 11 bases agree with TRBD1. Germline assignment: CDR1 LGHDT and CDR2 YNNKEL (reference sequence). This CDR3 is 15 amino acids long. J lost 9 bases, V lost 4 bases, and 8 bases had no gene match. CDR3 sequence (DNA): TGTGCCAGCAGCCCGCTCCGGGACAGGGGGGGCATTCAGTACTTC. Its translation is CASSPLRDRGGIQYF.

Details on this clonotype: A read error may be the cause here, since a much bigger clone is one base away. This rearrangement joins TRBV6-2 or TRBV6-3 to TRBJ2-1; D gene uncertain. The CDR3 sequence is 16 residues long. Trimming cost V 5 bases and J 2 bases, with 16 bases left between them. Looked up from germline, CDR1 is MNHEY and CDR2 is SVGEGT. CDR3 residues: CASSDWTLGTYNEQFF. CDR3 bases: TGTGCCAGCAGTGATTGGACCCTGGGCACCTACAATGAGCAGTTCTTC.

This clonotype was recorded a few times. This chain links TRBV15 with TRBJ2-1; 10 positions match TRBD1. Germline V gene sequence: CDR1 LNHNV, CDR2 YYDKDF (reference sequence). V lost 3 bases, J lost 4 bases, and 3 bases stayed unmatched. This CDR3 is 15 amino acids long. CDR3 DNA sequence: TGTGCCACCAGCAGTCCGGGACAGGGGTACAATGAGCAGTTCTTC. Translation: CATSSPGQGYNEQFF.

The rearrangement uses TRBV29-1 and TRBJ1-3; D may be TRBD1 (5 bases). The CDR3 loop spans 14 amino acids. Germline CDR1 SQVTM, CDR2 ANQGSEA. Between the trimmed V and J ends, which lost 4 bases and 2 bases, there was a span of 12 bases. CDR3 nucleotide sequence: TGCAGCGTTGGTTGGGGGGGGACTGGAAACACCATATATTTT. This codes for CSVGWGGTGNTIYF.

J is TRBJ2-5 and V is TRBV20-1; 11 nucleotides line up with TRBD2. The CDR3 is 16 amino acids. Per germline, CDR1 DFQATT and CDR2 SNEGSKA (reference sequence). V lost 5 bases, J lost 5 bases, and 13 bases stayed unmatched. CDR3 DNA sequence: TGCAGTGCTCAGAGCCCAACTAGCGGGAGATCTGAGACCCAGTACTTC. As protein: CSAQSPTSGRSETQYF.

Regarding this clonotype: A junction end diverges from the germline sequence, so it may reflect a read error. Written as DNA, the CDR3 is TGCGCCAGCAGCTCACCGTTCGGACTAGCGGGAAAGGGTGCAGATACGCAGTATTTT. It translates to CASSSPFGLAGKGADTQYF. This chain joins TRBV7-3 and TRBJ2-3; TRBD2 aligns across 12 bases. Germline values: CDR1 SGHTA, CDR2 FQGTGA. The CDR3 is 19 amino acids.